The 32 T cell receptor beta chains below come from one sample, sequenced in a study of blood T cells in healthy people across ages. The second PCR ran about 6 to 11 cycles with a sample-barcoded 5' primer and J-beta primers. TCRdb re-called the 5' RACE reads through MiXCR, storing one row per CDR3 protein. The sample yields hundreds of thousands of distinct CDR3 sequences, roughly three fifths seen once. The source material was blood. These receptor sequences come from a middle-aged man in good health.

CDR3 residues: CASSLGGSGGGHNEQFF. The DNA for the CDR3 is TGTGCCAGCAGTTTGGGTGGTAGCGGGGGGGGACACAATGAGCAGTTCTTC. The chain recombines TRBV28 with TRBJ2-1, with 11 nucleotides matching TRBD2. There are 17 residues in the CDR3. Germline CDR1 MDHEN, CDR2 SYDVKM. V trimming: 3 bases; J trimming: 5 bases; junction bases outside the gene matches: 9.

V gene TRBV6-5 combines with J gene TRBJ1-4; 9 nucleotides align to TRBD1. V trimming: 5 bases; J trimming: 8 bases; junction bases outside the gene matches: 6. Germline CDR1 reads MNHEY; CDR2 reads SVGAGI. The CDR3 spans 14 residues. The CDR3 DNA follows: TGTGCCAGCAGTGACAGGGGGATAAAGGAAAAACTGTTTTTT. Protein product: CASSDRGIKEKLFF.

This clonotype occurred a few times. This rearrangement joins TRBV6-2 or TRBV6-3 to TRBJ2-1, with D unresolved. CDR3 size: 13 residues. Germline CDR1 is MNHEY and CDR2 is SVGEGT. CDR3 bases: TGTGGGCATGCGGAGAGCTCCTACAATGAGCAGTTCTTC. This encodes CGHAESSYNEQFF.

The chain employs TRBV12-3 or TRBV12-4 and TRBJ1-5; D unclear. CDR3 length equals 16 residues. The V end lost 2 bases, the J end lost 3 bases, and 14 bases lay between the germline ends. The CDR3 DNA follows: TGTGCCAGCAGTTTAAGCATTGGCCAGATCAATCAGCCCCAGCATTTT. Translated: CASSLSIGQINQPQHF.

The chain carries TRBV10-3 and TRBJ1-1; TRBD1 aligns across 9 bases. Trimming took 6 bases from V and 3 from J; bases not matched to a gene: 2. This CDR3 has 13 residues. The germline V gene encodes CDR1 ENHRY and CDR2 SYGVKD. The CDR3 protein is CAIRRQGDTEAFF. CDR3 DNA sequence: TGTGCCATCAGAAGACAGGGGGACACTGAAGCTTTCTTT.

J is TRBJ2-7 and V is TRBV28, with TRBD1 identical over 8 bases. Trimming cost V 3 bases and J 7 bases; bases outside gene matches: 5. CDR1 is MDHEN and CDR2 is SYDVKM in the germline V gene. CDR3 length: 13 residues. The CDR3 DNA is TGTGCCAGCAGTTTGGCAGGGGGCTTTGAGCAGTACTTC. Protein sequence: CASSLAGGFEQYF.

This chain joins TRBV4-2 and TRBJ2-4, with D unclear. The CDR3 runs 17 residues. Germline V gene lookup returns CDR1 LGHNA and CDR2 YNFKEQ. Trimming removed 0 bases from V and 6 bases from J, with 18 bases in between. CDR3 nucleotides: TGTGCCAGCAGCCAAGATTCCGGCCGGACCCCGGGAAACATTCAGTACTTC. Translating it yields CASSQDSGRTPGNIQYF.

As concerns this clonotype: One end of the junction fails to match germline, which may point to a read error. The CDR3 DNA reads as TGTGCCAGCAGCGTAGGCACCAGGGGCTCCGACAATGAGCAGTTCTTC. Translation gives CASSVGTRGSDNEQFF. J is TRBJ2-1 and V is TRBV9, with D perhaps matching TRBD1 (6 bases). Germline V gene lookup returns CDR1 SGDLS and CDR2 YYNGEE. The CDR3 is 16 residues long.

The V gene is TRBV6-5, the J gene TRBJ2-7, with 10 bases fitting TRBD2. Trimming cost V 2 bases and J 7 bases; bases outside gene matches: 8. Germline V gene data show CDR1 as MNHEY and CDR2 as SVGAGI. The CDR3 is made up of 15 amino acids. CDR3 coding DNA: TGTGCCAGCAGTTACGTAGCGGGAGGCTACAATGAGCAGTACTTC. It codes for CASSYVAGGYNEQYF.

This clonotype has more than one count but fewer than ten. V is TRBV27 and J is TRBJ2-7; D perhaps matches TRBD1 (6 bases). Germline CDR1 is MNHEY and CDR2 is SMNVEV (reference sequence). The CDR3 length is 14 residues. Trimming took off 3 bases at V and 4 bases at J, with 13 bases between the two ends. The CDR3 region has the DNA TGTGCCAGCAGTTTGTACAGGGTGGCGTACGAGCAGTACTTC. It encodes CASSLYRVAYEQYF.

A few counts support this clonotype. The rearrangement joins TRBV6-4 to TRBJ2-1, with 8 bases identical to TRBD2. The ends lost 3 bases at V and 10 bases at J; junction bases unmatched: 8. The CDR3 is made up of 14 amino acids. Per germline, CDR1 MRHNA and CDR2 SNTAGT. CDR3 in DNA: TGTGCCAGCAGTGAAAGCGGGGGTCTCGGAGAGCAGTTCTTC. This sequence encodes CASSESGGLGEQFF.

The gene calls are TRBV27 and TRBJ2-7; 8 bases line up with TRBD1. Germline-derived CDR1 and CDR2 are MNHEY and SMNVEV (reference sequence). Losses at the gene ends were 6 bases for V and 0 bases for J; bases not matched to a gene: 7. The length of the CDR3 is 15 residues. CDR3 amino acids: CASRSGQGFSYEQYF. The CDR3 DNA reads TGTGCCAGCAGATCCGGACAGGGTTTCTCCTACGAGCAGTACTTC.

This clonotype was observed many times. The V gene is TRBV6-4, the J gene TRBJ2-1; tentative D call: TRBD1 (5 bases). The CDR3 extends over 15 amino acids. V lost 0 bases and J lost 12, with 18 bases in between. Germline-derived CDR1 and CDR2 are MRHNA and SNTAGT. CDR3 residues: CASSDSLEGATVQFF. CDR3 nucleotide sequence: TGTGCCAGCAGTGACTCGTTGGAAGGGGCCACGGTGCAGTTCTTC.

This clonotype was picked up a small number of times. V gene TRBV7-9 combines with J gene TRBJ2-1; 8 positions agree with TRBD2. Germline CDR1 and CDR2: SEHNR and FQNEAQ (reference sequence). This CDR3 contains 16 residues. The junction had 11 bases not matched to a gene; V was cut back by 5 bases and J by 5 bases. CDR3 DNA: TGTGCCAGCAGCCTCCCCGGGGGGGCCAGAGACAATGAGCAGTTCTTC. As protein: CASSLPGGARDNEQFF.

The chain recombines TRBV7-9 with TRBJ2-5; D may be TRBD2 (6 bases). Trimming removed 5 bases at V and 0 bases at J, with 10 bases between. The length of the CDR3 is 14 residues. Germline V gives CDR1 SEHNR, CDR2 FQNEAQ (reference sequence). The DNA for the CDR3 is TGTGCCAGCAGCAACCGGGAGTACCAAGAGACCCAGTACTTC. It yields the protein CASSNREYQETQYF.

Regarding this clonotype: One junction end disagrees with the germline gene, perhaps due to a read error. V usage is TRBV3-1 and J usage is TRBJ2-5; the match to TRBD1 covers 9 bases. Germline lookup yields CDR1 LGHDT and CDR2 YNNKEL (reference sequence). The CDR3 spans 14 residues. The CDR3 sequence: CASSEGTGREAQYF. CDR3 in DNA: TGTGCCAGCAGTGAGGGGACAGGGAGAGAGGCCCAGTACTTC.

This clonotype turned up a few times. The chain links TRBV7-2 to TRBJ2-7; D perhaps matches TRBD2 (6 bases). The assigned J gene may be wrong: the sequence end matches TRBJ2-5 better. This CDR3 spans 15 amino acids. Germline V gene lookup returns CDR1 SGHTA and CDR2 FQGNSA. CDR3 loop: CASSLNGRGQGTQYF. The CDR3 DNA follows: TGTGCCAGCAGCTTAAACGGGCGGGGTCAGGGGACCCAGTACTTC.

There are a few counts of this clonotype. The rearrangement links TRBV10-3 to TRBJ2-6, with TRBD2 as a possible D gene (5 bases). The V end lost 6 bases, the J end lost 3 bases, and 15 bases lay between the germline ends. The germline CDR1 and CDR2 sequences are ENHRY and SYGVKD. This CDR3 has 16 amino acids. The CDR3 sequence: CAIRAAGTVGANVLTF. CDR3 DNA: TGTGCCATCAGGGCCGCGGGTACCGTTGGGGCCAACGTCCTGACTTTC.

The chain carries TRBV28 and TRBJ1-2; D remains ambiguous. In germline, CDR1 is MDHEN, CDR2 SYDVKM. Trimming removed 6 bases from V and 2 bases from J, with 19 bases in between. The CDR3 spans 16 residues. CDR3 nucleotides: TGTGCCAGCAGCATCCCAACTCTAACCGCAAACTATGGCTACACCTTC. This gives the protein CASSIPTLTANYGYTF.

The chain is built from TRBV12-3 or TRBV12-4 and TRBJ1-2; 8 bases match TRBD1. J lost 1 base, V lost 5 bases, and 9 bases had no gene match. CDR3 length: 16 residues. The CDR3 region is CASSPIGQGVNYGYTF. CDR3 nucleotide sequence: TGTGCCAGCAGTCCTATCGGACAGGGAGTTAACTATGGCTACACCTTC.

This clonotype showed up just a few times. The chain links TRBV6-5 to TRBJ1-2; maybe TRBD1 (5 bases). The V end lost 5 bases, the J end lost 0 bases, and 13 bases lay between the germline ends. Looked up from germline, CDR1 is MNHEY and CDR2 is SVGAGI. CDR3 size: 15 residues. CDR3 coding DNA: TGTGCCAGCAGTCTCCACGGGGGGACTAACTATGGCTACACCTTC. Its translation is CASSLHGGTNYGYTF.

The rearrangement uses TRBV5-1 and TRBJ2-7, with TRBD2 matching 15 bases. This CDR3 region has 19 residues. J gave up 3 bases and V 4 bases, and 14 bases lay outside the gene matches. The germline V gene has CDR1 SGHRS and CDR2 YFSETQ. CDR3 bases: TGCGCCAGCAGCGGGTCAACGGGACTAGCGGGAGGACTTTACTACGAGCAGTACTTC. Protein product: CASSGSTGLAGGLYYEQYF.

This clonotype turned up a few times. In DNA form, the CDR3 reads TGTGCCTGGACCGACGGGGCGAGCACAGATACGCAGTATTTT. Protein: CAWTDGASTDTQYF. J is TRBJ2-3 and V is TRBV30; D may correspond to TRBD1 or TRBD2 (5 bases each). V dropped 4 bases and J dropped 0 bases, with 11 bases sitting between them. Germline V gives CDR1 GTSNPN, CDR2 SVGIG (reference sequence). The CDR3 runs to 14 residues.

The rearrangement uses TRBV27 and TRBJ1-1; TRBD1 aligns across 8 bases. Germline values: CDR1 MNHEY, CDR2 SMNVEV (reference sequence). The V gene end was trimmed by 5 bases and the J gene end by 6 bases; junction bases not matched to a gene: 11. The CDR3 is 15 residues long. The CDR3, as DNA: TGTGCCAGCAGTGCTCCGGGACAGGCGGAGTCTGAAGCTTTCTTT. It specifies CASSAPGQAESEAFF.

The V gene is TRBV7-3, the J gene TRBJ2-6, with D possibly being TRBD1 (6 bases). Germline CDR1 is SGHTA and CDR2 is FQGTGA. This CDR3 comprises 17 residues. V shed 4 bases and J shed 2 bases, with 15 bases lying between them. CDR3 nucleotide sequence: TGTGCCAGCAGCTCAACCGGGACAACCCCTGGGGCCAACGTCCTGACTTTC. Protein sequence: CASSSTGTTPGANVLTF.

A remark on this clonotype: One end of the junction is discordant with germline, which a read error may explain. The chain combines TRBV7-2 with TRBJ2-4; 9 positions match TRBD2. TRBJ2-7 matches the DNA end more closely, so the J call is doubtful. The CDR3 sequence is 15 residues long. CDR1 and CDR2 (germline): SGHTA, FQGNSA. The CDR3 DNA follows: TGCGCCAGCAGCCCTCAGCGGGAGGCGACCTACGAGCAGTACTTC. Protein product: CASSPQREATYEQYF.

The gene calls are TRBV29-1 and TRBJ2-3, with D perhaps TRBD2 (5 bases). Germline CDR1 and CDR2: SQVTM and ANQGSEA. The CDR3 extends over 12 amino acids. Trimming cost V 7 bases and J 2 bases, with 10 bases left between them. DNA for the CDR3: TGCAGCGCCGGACTCCACACAGATACGCAGTATTTT. Its protein is CSAGLHTDTQYF.

This clonotype appeared a single time. The rearrangement uses TRBV24-1 and TRBJ2-3, with a weak D call TRBD2 (7 bases). Trimming pared 9 bases from V and 2 bases from J, leaving 17 bases between. The germline V gene encodes CDR1 KGHDR and CDR2 SFDVKD. This CDR3 has 15 residues. The CDR3 coding sequence is TGTGCCACCGAAGGGGGGGGATTTGACACAGATACGCAGTATTTT. Encoded protein: CATEGGGFDTDTQYF.

As to this clonotype: This sequence may be a read error, since a much larger clone differs from it by one base. The chain uses TRBV20-1 and TRBJ1-2; D remains unclear. Germline CDR1 and CDR2: DFQATT and SNEGSKA (reference sequence). V was cut by 4 bases and J by 2 bases, with 14 bases left in between. There are 14 residues in the CDR3. CDR3 loop: CSANDGGLNYGYTF. The CDR3 DNA reads TGCAGTGCTAACGATGGAGGGTTGAACTATGGCTACACCTTC.

The J gene is TRBJ2-1, the V gene TRBV7-2; 7 bases are a match to TRBD1. The germline V gene has CDR1 SGHTA and CDR2 FQGNSA. This CDR3 has 14 amino acids. Trimming cost V 4 bases and J 7 bases; bases outside gene matches: 7. Here the CDR3 reads CASSSRQGRNEQFF. The CDR3, as DNA: TGTGCCAGCAGCTCACGACAGGGACGGAATGAGCAGTTCTTC.

The count of this clonotype is one. This chain joins TRBV5-1 and TRBJ1-6; 7 positions agree with TRBD1. Germline V gene sequence: CDR1 SGHRS, CDR2 YFSETQ. The trim removed 6 bases at V and 6 bases at J, leaving 12 bases unmatched. This CDR3 has 16 residues. The CDR3 loop is CASTKGGRGANSPLHF. The CDR3 region has the DNA TGCGCCAGCACGAAAGGGGGCAGGGGAGCTAATTCACCCCTCCACTTT.

The chain recombines TRBV6-2 or TRBV6-3 with TRBJ2-1, with D possibly being TRBD1 (5 bases). There are 15 residues in the CDR3. Germline CDR1 reads MNHEY; CDR2 reads SVGEGT. The V end lost 8 bases, the J end lost 1 base, and 15 bases lay between the germline ends. In nucleotides, the CDR3 is TGTGCCAGCCAGACAGATTTGGGGTCCTACAATGAGCAGTTCTTC. It translates to CASQTDLGSYNEQFF.